The T cell receptor (beta chain) described here comes from a study of sequential checkpoint blockade in melanoma. The wider study: After both sequences, patients received maintenance nivolumab.

Treatment indicated: randomized to nivolumab then ipilimumab (arm A) or the reverse (arm B). DNA-damaging chemotherapy had not been given to any patient beforehand. By share, this clone ranks as medium-sized. TCRdb's table, derived via immunoSEQ multiplex PCR, lists solely in-frame clones and lacks some. The data hold under 45,000 clones, with 84% observed a single time. The input for sequencing was CD8+ T cells sorted from blood (inferred from file names), taken from a patient given nivolumab and ipilimumab in sequence. The origin of this receptor is a human donor with melanoma.

CDR3 sequence: CASSATSGGADTQYF. As DNA, the CDR3 is TGTGCCAGCAGTGCGACTAGCGGGGGCGCAGATACGCAGTATTTT. The chain recombines TRBV6-4 with TRBJ2-3; 12 bases align to TRBD2. This CDR3 is built from 15 residues. Germline CDR1 and CDR2: MRHNA and SNTAGT. Trimming cost V 4 bases and J 4 bases; bases outside gene matches: 3.